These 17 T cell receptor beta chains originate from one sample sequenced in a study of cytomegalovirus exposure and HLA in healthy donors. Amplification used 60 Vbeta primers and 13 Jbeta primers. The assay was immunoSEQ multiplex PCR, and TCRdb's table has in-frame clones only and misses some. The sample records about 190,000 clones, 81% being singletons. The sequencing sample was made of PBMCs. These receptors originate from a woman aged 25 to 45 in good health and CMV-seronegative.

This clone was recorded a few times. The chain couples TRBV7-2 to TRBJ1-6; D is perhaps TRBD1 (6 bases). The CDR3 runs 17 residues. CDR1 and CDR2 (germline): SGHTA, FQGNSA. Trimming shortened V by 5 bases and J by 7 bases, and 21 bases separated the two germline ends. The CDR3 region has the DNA TGTGCCAGCAGCCCGGACAGACCCTCCTCCGGGAATTCACCCCTCCACTTT. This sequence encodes CASSPDRPSSGNSPLHF. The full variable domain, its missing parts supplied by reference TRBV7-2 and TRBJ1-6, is GAGVSQSPSNKVTEKGKDVELRCDPISGHTALYWYRQSLGQGLEFLIYFQGNSAPDKSGLPSDRFSAERTGGSVSTLTIQRTQQEDSAVYLCASSPDRPSSGNSPLHFGNGTRLTVT.

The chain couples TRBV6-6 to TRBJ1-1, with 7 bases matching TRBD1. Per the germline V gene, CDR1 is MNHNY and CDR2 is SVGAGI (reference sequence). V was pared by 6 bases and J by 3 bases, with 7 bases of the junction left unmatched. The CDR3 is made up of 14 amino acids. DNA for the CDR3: TGTGCCAGCAGCAAAGGGGGCGGAGACACTGAAGCTTTCTTT. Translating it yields CASSKGGGDTEAFF.

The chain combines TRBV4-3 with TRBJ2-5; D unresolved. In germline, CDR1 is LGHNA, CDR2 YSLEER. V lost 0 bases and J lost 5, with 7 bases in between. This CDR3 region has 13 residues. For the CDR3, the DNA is TGCGCCAGCAGCCAAGATCTATTGGAGACCCAGTACTTC. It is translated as CASSQDLLETQYF.

CDR3 nucleotide sequence: TGTGCCAGCAGTTCCAAAGACGGACTAGCGGGCTACGAGCAGTACTTC. Translated: CASSSKDGLAGYEQYF. The V call is TRBV6-6, the J call TRBJ2-7; 11 bases match TRBD2. The CDR3 runs to 16 residues. With V trimmed by 4 bases and J by 3 bases, 8 bases remained unmatched. The V gene's germline CDR1 is MNHNY and CDR2 SVGAGI (reference sequence).

The CDR3 DNA is TGTGCCAGTAGTATCTATCAGACTATCACAGATACGCAGTATTTT. It yields the protein CASSIYQTITDTQYF. This rearrangement joins TRBV19 to TRBJ2-3; D is possibly TRBD2 (5 bases). CDR1 is LNHDA and CDR2 is SQIVND in the germline V gene (reference sequence). The CDR3 length is 15 residues. Trimming shortened V by 3 bases and J by 2 bases, and 12 bases separated the two germline ends.

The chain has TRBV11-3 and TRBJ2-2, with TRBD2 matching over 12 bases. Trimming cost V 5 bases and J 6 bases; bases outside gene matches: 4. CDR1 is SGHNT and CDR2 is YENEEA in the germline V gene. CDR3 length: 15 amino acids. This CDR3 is CASSKTSGSSGELFF. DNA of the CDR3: TGTGCCAGCAGCAAGACTAGCGGGAGTTCCGGGGAGCTGTTTTTT.

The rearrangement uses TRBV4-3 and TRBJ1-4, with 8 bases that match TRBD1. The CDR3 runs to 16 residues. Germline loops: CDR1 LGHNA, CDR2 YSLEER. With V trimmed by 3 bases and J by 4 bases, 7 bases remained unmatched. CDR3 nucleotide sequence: TGCGCCAGCAGCCAGAGCAGGGGGCGAGGTAATGAAAAACTGTTTTTT. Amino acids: CASSQSRGRGNEKLFF.

CDR3 nucleotides: TGTGCCACCAGCAGACCGGACAGGGGGGTTTACGAGCAGTACTTC. It codes for CATSRPDRGVYEQYF. The V and J genes are TRBV15 and TRBJ2-7; 10 bases line up with TRBD1. The CDR3 extends over 15 amino acids. V trimming: 2 bases; J trimming: 4 bases; junction bases outside the gene matches: 5. CDR1 is LNHNV, CDR2 YYDKDF, per germline (reference sequence). The full variable domain, with the rest looked up from reference TRBV15 and TRBJ2-7, is DAMVIQNPRYQVTQFGKPVTLSCSQTLNHNVMYWYQQKSSQAPKLLFHYYDKDFNNEADTPDNFQSRRPNTSFCFLDIRSPGLGDTAMYLCATSRPDRGVYEQYFGPGTRLTVT.

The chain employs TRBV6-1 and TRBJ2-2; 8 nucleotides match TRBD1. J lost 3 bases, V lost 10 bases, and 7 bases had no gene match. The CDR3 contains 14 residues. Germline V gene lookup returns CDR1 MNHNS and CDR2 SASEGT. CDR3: CATSTGVHTGELFF. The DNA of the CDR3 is TGTGCCACCTCGACAGGGGTTCACACCGGGGAGCTGTTTTTT.

CDR3 protein: CASSYSGVGGYTF. Here the CDR3 DNA reads TGTGCCAGCAGTTACTCAGGGGTGGGAGGCTACACCTTC. V and J are TRBV6-5 and TRBJ1-2; D is possibly TRBD1 (5 bases). Trimming cost V 0 bases and J 8 bases, with 10 bases left between them. Per germline, CDR1 MNHEY and CDR2 SVGAGI. CDR3 length: 13 amino acids.

For the CDR3, the DNA is TGTGCCAGCTCACCGTTACAGGGGACCCGACTAGCGGGAGTGCAAGATACGCAGTATTTT. It yields the protein CASSPLQGTRLAGVQDTQYF. The chain carries TRBV18 and TRBJ2-3; TRBD2 aligns across 12 bases. CDR1 is KGHSH, CDR2 LQKENI, per germline. V dropped 3 bases and J dropped 5; count of bases not matched to a gene: 18. The CDR3 extends over 20 amino acids.

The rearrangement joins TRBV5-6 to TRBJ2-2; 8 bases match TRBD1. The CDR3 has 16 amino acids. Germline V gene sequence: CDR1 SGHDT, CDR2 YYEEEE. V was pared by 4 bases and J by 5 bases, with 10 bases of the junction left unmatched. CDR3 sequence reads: CASSGHQRQGTGELFF. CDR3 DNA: TGTGCCAGCAGCGGCCACCAACGACAGGGGACCGGGGAGCTGTTTTTT.

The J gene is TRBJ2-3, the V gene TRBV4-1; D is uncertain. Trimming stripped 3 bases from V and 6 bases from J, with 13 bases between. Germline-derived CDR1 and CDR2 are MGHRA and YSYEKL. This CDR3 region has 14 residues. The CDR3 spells CASSQEIGSDTQYF. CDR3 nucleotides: TGCGCCAGCAGCCAGGAGATAGGATCGGATACGCAGTATTTT.

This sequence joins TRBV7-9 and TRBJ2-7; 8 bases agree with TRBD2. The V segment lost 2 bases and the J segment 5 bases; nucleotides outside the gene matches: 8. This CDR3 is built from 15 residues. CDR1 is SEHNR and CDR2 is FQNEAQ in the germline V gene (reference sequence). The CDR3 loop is CASSLKAGVLDEQYF. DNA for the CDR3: TGTGCCAGCAGCTTAAAAGCGGGAGTGCTCGACGAGCAGTACTTC.

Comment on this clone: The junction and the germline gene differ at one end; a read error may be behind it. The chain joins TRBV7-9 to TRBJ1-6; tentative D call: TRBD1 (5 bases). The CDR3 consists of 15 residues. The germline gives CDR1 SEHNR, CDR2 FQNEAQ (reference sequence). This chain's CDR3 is CSSSLGQAGNSPLHF. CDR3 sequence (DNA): TGTTCCAGCAGCTTAGGTCAGGCAGGGAATTCACCCCTCCACTTT.

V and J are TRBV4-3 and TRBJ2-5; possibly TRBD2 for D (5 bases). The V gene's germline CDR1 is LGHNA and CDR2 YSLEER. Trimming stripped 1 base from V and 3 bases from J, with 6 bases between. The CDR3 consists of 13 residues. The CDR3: CASSQVGEETQYF. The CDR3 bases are TGCGCCAGCAGCCAAGTCGGGGAAGAGACCCAGTACTTC.

The DNA for the CDR3 is TGTGCCAGCAGCTCTCAGGGGTTCGAGCAGTACTTC. Protein sequence: CASSSQGFEQYF. V and J are TRBV7-9 and TRBJ2-7; possibly TRBD1 for D (6 bases). Between the trimmed V and J ends, which lost 4 bases and 6 bases, there was a span of 10 bases. The CDR3 consists of 12 residues. Germline CDR1 and CDR2: SEHNR and FQNEAQ (reference sequence).